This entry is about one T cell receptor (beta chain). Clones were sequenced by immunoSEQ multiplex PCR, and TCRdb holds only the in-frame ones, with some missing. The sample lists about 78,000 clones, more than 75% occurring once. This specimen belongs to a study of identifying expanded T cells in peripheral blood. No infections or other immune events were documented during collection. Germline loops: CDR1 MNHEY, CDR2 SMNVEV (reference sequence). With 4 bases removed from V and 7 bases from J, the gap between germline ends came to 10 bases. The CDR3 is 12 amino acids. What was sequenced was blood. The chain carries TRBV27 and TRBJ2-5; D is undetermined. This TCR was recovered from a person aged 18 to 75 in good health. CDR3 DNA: TGTGCCAGCAGTTCCCCCAAGGGGACCCAGTACTTC. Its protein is CASSSPKGTQYF.